Following are 15 T cell receptor beta chains from one sample sequenced in a study of blood T cell repertoires in COVID-19. Assay used: immunoSEQ multiplex PCR; TCRdb lists only in-frame clones, some missing. The repertoire has 450,000 or so clones, about nine tenths of them found once; the top ten carry approximately 0.65%. Material for sequencing was PBMCs or T cells enriched from blood (not recorded which). The receptors stem from a man younger than 35 who had recovered from COVID-19.

The rearrangement links TRBV29-1 to TRBJ1-1; 9 bases are a match to TRBD1. CDR1 and CDR2 from the germline V gene are SQVTM and ANQGSEA. The junction had 12 bases not matched to a gene; V was cut back by 5 bases and J by 8 bases. CDR3 length: 14 amino acids. This CDR3 is CSVPFTGGLGEAFF. CDR3 nucleotides: TGCAGCGTTCCCTTCACAGGGGGCTTGGGCGAAGCTTTCTTT.

The chain joins TRBV6-5 to TRBJ1-2; D gene uncertain. V was clipped by 11 bases and J by 3 bases, with 19 bases between them. Germline loops: CDR1 MNHEY, CDR2 SVGAGI. The CDR3 totals 14 residues. The CDR3 nucleotides read TGTGCCGCACAAGCTATTCGGGGAGACTATGGCTACACCTTC. As protein: CAAQAIRGDYGYTF.

This chain connects TRBV6-5 to TRBJ1-2, with D possibly matching TRBD1 (5 bases). V lost 7 bases, J lost 8 bases, and 8 bases lay in between. Germline V CDR1 and CDR2: MNHEY, SVGAGI. The CDR3 contains 10 residues. The CDR3 DNA follows: TGTGCCAGCAAAGGGGTCGGCTACACCTTC. It is translated as CASKGVGYTF.

V and J are TRBV15 and TRBJ2-1, with D possibly TRBD2 on 5 matching bases. The V gene's germline CDR1 is LNHNV and CDR2 YYDKDF (reference sequence). Trimming took 1 base from V and 0 from J, leaving 16 bases between them. This CDR3 region has 18 residues. The CDR3 sequence is CATSRVIWERSSYNEQFF. The CDR3 nucleotides are TGTGCCACCAGCAGAGTTATTTGGGAGCGCAGCTCCTACAATGAGCAGTTCTTC.

V and J are TRBV29-1 and TRBJ1-1; D is unclear. The CDR3 covers 12 residues. Germline values: CDR1 SQVTM, CDR2 ANQGSEA. Trimming removed 4 bases from V and 1 base from J, with 7 bases in between. Written as DNA, the CDR3 is TGCAGCGTTGTTGCAGAGAACACTGAAGCTTTCTTT. The encoded protein is CSVVAENTEAFF.

V gene TRBV30 combines with J gene TRBJ2-7, with 9 nucleotides matching TRBD2. Trimming cost V 0 bases and J 13 bases; bases outside gene matches: 7. Per germline, CDR1 GTSNPN and CDR2 SVGIG (reference sequence). CDR3 length equals 12 residues. The CDR3 protein is CAWSVELAGVYF. The CDR3 bases are TGTGCCTGGAGTGTGGAACTAGCGGGCGTTTACTTC.

The chain is built from TRBV2 and TRBJ2-1; 9 nucleotides agree with TRBD2. V trimming: 5 bases; J trimming: 0 bases; junction bases outside the gene matches: 5. Germline CDR1 and CDR2: SNHLY and FYNNEI. The CDR3 length is 16 residues. CDR3 bases: TGTGCCAGCAGTCCCCTAGCGGGAATCTCCTACAATGAGCAGTTCTTC. This gives the protein CASSPLAGISYNEQFF.

The chain carries TRBV5-5 and TRBJ2-5, with a possible D match to TRBD1 (5 bases). The germline V gene has CDR1 SGHKS and CDR2 YYEKEE (reference sequence). Trimming pared 6 bases from V and 5 bases from J, leaving 11 bases between. This CDR3 has 12 amino acids. The CDR3 DNA is TGTGCCAGCACTGGGGCCGGGGAGACCCAGTACTTC. It is translated as CASTGAGETQYF.

The chain carries TRBV5-1 and TRBJ1-2, with TRBD1 matching 7 bases. J was trimmed by 6 bases and V by 4 bases; bases with no gene match: 6. The CDR3 is made up of 13 amino acids. CDR1 and CDR2 from the germline V gene are SGHRS and YFSETQ. The CDR3, as DNA: TGCGCCAGCAGCCTAGACAGGGTCCATGGCTACACCTTC. Its protein product is CASSLDRVHGYTF. Supplemented by reference TRBV5-1 and TRBJ1-2, the full variable domain reads KAGVTQTPRYLIKTRGQQVTLSCSPISGHRSVSWYQQTPGQGLQFLFEYFSETQRNKGNFPGRFSGRQFSNSRSEMNVSTLELGDSALYLCASSLDRVHGYTFGSGTRLTVV.

This clone has a handful of counts. This chain uses TRBV4-1 with TRBJ2-2, with 7 bases aligning to TRBD1. The junction had 6 bases not matched to a gene; V was cut back by 1 base and J by 1 base. The germline V gene encodes CDR1 MGHRA and CDR2 YSYEKL. This CDR3 spans 17 amino acids. The DNA for the CDR3 is TGCGCCAGCAGCCAAGCCCCTCGACAGGGGAACACCGGGGAGCTGTTTTTT. Amino acids: CASSQAPRQGNTGELFF.

The chain uses TRBV5-8 and TRBJ2-5; maybe TRBD1 (5 bases). The ends were cut back, 1 base at V and 2 bases at J, with 12 bases in the middle. The CDR3 contains 15 residues. From germline, CDR1 is SGHTS and CDR2 YDEGEE. CDR3 coding DNA: TGTGCCAGCAGCTTGTCTGGAGACAGACAAGAGACCCAGTACTTC. This encodes CASSLSGDRQETQYF.

The chain links TRBV5-6 to TRBJ2-2, with a possible D match to TRBD2 (6 bases). This CDR3 has 16 amino acids. Trimming removed 0 bases at V and 0 bases at J, with 9 bases between. Germline CDR1 SGHDT, CDR2 YYEEEE. CDR3 region: CASSLGGLTNTGELFF. The CDR3 DNA sequence: TGTGCCAGCAGCTTGGGTGGACTAACGAACACCGGGGAGCTGTTTTTT.

The V and J genes are TRBV27 and TRBJ2-7; D is unresolved. The CDR3 sequence is 12 residues long. Per germline, CDR1 MNHEY and CDR2 SMNVEV (reference sequence). V lost 7 bases and J lost 7, with 14 bases in between. The CDR3 loop reads CASIFTRWEQYF. The CDR3 region has the DNA TGTGCCAGCATCTTCACGAGGTGGGAGCAGTACTTC.

CDR3 sequence: CASSTSGTLLTGELFF. CDR3 coding DNA: TGTGCCAGTAGTACTTCCGGGACACTTCTTACCGGGGAGCTGTTTTTT. The V and J genes are TRBV19 and TRBJ2-2; D perhaps matches TRBD1 (6 bases). CDR3 size: 16 residues. V was shortened by 4 bases and J by 5 bases, with 17 bases between the two germline ends. Germline V gene sequence: CDR1 LNHDA, CDR2 SQIVND (reference sequence).

V usage is TRBV4-1 and J usage is TRBJ2-7; no definite D call. Looked up from germline, CDR1 is MGHRA and CDR2 is YSYEKL. CDR3 length: 13 amino acids. V gave up 4 bases and J gave up 4 bases, with 11 bases separating them. CDR3: CASSLMVGYEQYF. CDR3 coding DNA: TGCGCCAGCAGCCTAATGGTCGGTTACGAGCAGTACTTC.